This T cell receptor beta chain is drawn from a study of blood T cell repertoires in COVID-19. The overall study: Both acute and convalescent COVID-19 samples were obtained from the United States, Italy and Spain. In each case, the material was cDNA or gDNA derived from T cells, B-cell-depleted T cells, or PBMCs.

This CDR3 is built from 13 residues. Per germline, CDR1 SGHNT and CDR2 YENEEA. V dropped 1 base and J dropped 8 bases, with 9 bases sitting between them. Original methodology: Amplification of reference gene primers was used by the study to estimate nucleated cell counts. Profiled with immunoSEQ multiplex PCR; TCRdb holds only in-frame clones, not every one. V and J calls and clone size are given by that table; D and trimming were obtained from the DNA. The sample records some 390,000 clones, 70% to 90% being singletons. V gene TRBV11-3 combines with J gene TRBJ2-1; TRBD1 is a possible D gene (5 bases). Sequenced material: peripheral blood. This clonotype was sampled from a human donor in a cohort sampled during active COVID-19. CDR3 residues: CASSLGQYDEQFF. The CDR3 DNA follows: TGTGCCAGCAGCTTAGGACAGTACGATGAGCAGTTCTTC.